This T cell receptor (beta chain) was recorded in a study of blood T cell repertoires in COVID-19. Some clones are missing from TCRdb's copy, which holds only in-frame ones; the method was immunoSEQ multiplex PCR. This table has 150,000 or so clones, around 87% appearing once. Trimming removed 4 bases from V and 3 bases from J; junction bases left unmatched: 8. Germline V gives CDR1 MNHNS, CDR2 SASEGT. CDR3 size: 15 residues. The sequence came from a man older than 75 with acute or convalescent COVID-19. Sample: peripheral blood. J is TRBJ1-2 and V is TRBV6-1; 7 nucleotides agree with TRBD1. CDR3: CASSGDSLGDYGYTF. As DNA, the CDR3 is TGTGCCAGCAGTGGGGACAGCTTAGGGGACTATGGCTACACCTTC.